Listed below are T cell receptor beta chains from one sample, sequenced in a study of blood T cell repertoires in COVID-19. Only in-frame clones appear in the TCRdb table, and some are missing; sequencing was by immunoSEQ multiplex PCR. The profile shows about 220,000 clones, 75% to 90% of them singletons. The sequencing sample was made of PBMCs or T cells enriched from blood (not recorded which). Receptor source: a woman in her forties with acute COVID-19. The CDR3 runs from the conserved cysteine through the conserved F or W. D genes are given only for firm matches. Clone size appears in some rows only: once, few, many, or a class for an expanded clone.

size,J,D,V,CDR3,DNA
.,TRBJ1-3,.,TRBV2,CASRLGGAGNTIYF,TGTGCCAGCAGACTCGGGGGGGCTGGAAACACCATATATTTT
.,TRBJ2-3,TRBD1,TRBV7-6,CASSLDGTGMYF,TGTGCCAGCAGCTTAGACGGGACAGGGATGTATTTT
once,TRBJ1-1,.,TRBV19,CASSPSDEDTEAFF,TGTGCCAGTAGCCCATCCGACGAGGACACTGAAGCTTTCTTT
.,TRBJ1-1,.,TRBV7-9,CASRADRNTEAFF,TGTGCCAGCAGAGCTGACAGAAACACTGAAGCTTTCTTT
.,TRBJ1-1,TRBD1,TRBV6-5,CASRQGGAVTEAFF,TGTGCCAGCAGACAAGGGGGCGCGGTCACTGAAGCTTTCTTT
.,TRBJ1-1,.,TRBV10-3,CAIKGGRANTEAFF,TGTGCCATCAAGGGGGGGAGAGCGAACACTGAAGCTTTCTTT
.,TRBJ1-1,TRBD1,TRBV7-2,CASSLVLQGQGSEAFF,TGTGCCAGCAGCTTAGTTTTGCAGGGACAGGGATCTGAAGCTTTCTTT
.,TRBJ2-2,TRBD2,TRBV19,CASTLRTSGGASTTGELFF,TGTGCCAGTACGCTGCGGACTAGCGGGGGGGCCTCCACCACCGGGGAGCTGTTTTTT
.,TRBJ1-5,TRBD1,TRBV7-8,CASSLGQGGQPQHF,TGTGCCAGCAGCTTAGGACAGGGTGGACAGCCCCAGCATTTT
few,TRBJ2-7,TRBD2,TRBV19,CASSISGGPYEQYF,TGTGCCAGTAGTATTAGCGGGGGACCATACGAGCAGTACTTC
.,TRBJ2-3,TRBD2,TRBV7-9,CASSSPGLPSTDTQYF,TGTGCCAGCAGCTCACCGGGACTACCAAGCACAGATACGCAGTATTTT
once,TRBJ1-3,.,TRBV5-1,CASSSGTTGNTIYF,TGCGCCAGCAGCAGCGGGACAACTGGAAACACCATATATTTT
.,TRBJ1-1,TRBD1,TRBV27,CASSLTGGHTEAFF,TGTGCCAGCAGTTTAACAGGGGGCCACACTGAAGCTTTCTTT
.,TRBJ2-3,.,TRBV3-1/TRBV3-2,CASSQDIGGRRITDTQYF,TGTGCCAGCAGCCAAGATATAGGGGGACGACGCATCACAGATACGCAGTATTTT
.,TRBJ2-1,.,TRBV12-3/TRBV12-4,CASSRVRPKFF,TGTGCCAGCAGTCGAGTCAGGCCTAAGTTCTTC
.,TRBJ2-6,.,TRBV19,CASMGITAGANVLTF,TGTGCCAGTATGGGCATAACCGCTGGGGCCAACGTCCTGACTTTC
.,TRBJ1-2,.,TRBV11-2,CASRPTGGAPRGYTF,TGTGCCAGCAGGCCAACGGGGGGAGCTCCCCGCGGCTACACCTTC
.,TRBJ2-5,TRBD2,TRBV29-1,CSVHGTSGDSLGETQYF,TGCAGCGTTCACGGGACTAGCGGGGATTCTTTAGGCGAGACCCAGTACTTC
.,TRBJ2-3,.,TRBV6-4,CASSMGAPDTQYF,TGTGCCAGCAGTATGGGGGCCCCAGATACGCAGTATTTT
.,TRBJ2-2,.,TRBV5-5,CASSATSTGELFF,TGTGCCAGCAGCGCGACTAGTACCGGGGAGCTGTTTTTT
many,TRBJ2-5,.,TRBV11-2,CASSFRPGETQYF,TGTGCCAGCAGCTTTAGGCCAGGGGAGACCCAGTACTTC
.,TRBJ2-1,TRBD2,TRBV3-1/TRBV3-2,CASSQEWSAGAYNEQFF,TGTGCCAGCAGCCAAGAATGGTCAGCGGGGGCATACAATGAGCAGTTCTTC
.,TRBJ2-2,TRBD2,TRBV5-4,CASAGGGLAGPNGELFF,TGTGCCAGCGCCGGTGGCGGACTAGCGGGGCCCAACGGGGAGCTGTTTTTT
.,TRBJ2-1,TRBD1,TRBV11-2,CASSLSGTGLYNEQFF,TGTGCCAGCAGCTTATCCGGGACAGGGCTATACAATGAGCAGTTCTTC
.,TRBJ1-2,TRBD1,TRBV19,CASSIGTGGYGYTF,TGTGCCAGTAGTATAGGAACAGGGGGCTATGGCTACACCTTC
.,TRBJ1-2,TRBD1,TRBV30,CAWSGHRDSSNYGYTF,TGTGCCTGGAGTGGACACCGGGACAGTTCTAACTATGGCTACACCTTC
.,TRBJ1-2,.,TRBV11-2,CASSLVRGGYTF,TGTGCCAGCAGCTTAGTAAGGGGGGGCTACACCTTC
.,TRBJ1-2,TRBD1,TRBV6-5,CASGTGWNYGYTF,TGTGCCAGCGGGACAGGGTGGAACTATGGCTACACCTTC
.,TRBJ1-1,.,TRBV27,CASQSQAAGGEAFF,TGTGCCAGCCAAAGTCAGGCAGCGGGTGGTGAAGCTTTCTTT
.,TRBJ1-4,.,TRBV19,CASSIGQGNEKLFF,TGTGCCAGTAGTATAGGGCAGGGGAATGAAAAACTGTTTTTT
.,TRBJ2-1,TRBD1,TRBV5-1,CASSPRGQGVHEQFF,TGCGCCAGCAGCCCGCGAGGGCAGGGGGTCCATGAGCAGTTCTTC
.,TRBJ2-2,.,TRBV7-6,CASSFLTGELFF,TGTGCCAGCAGCTTTCTCACCGGGGAGCTGTTTTTT
once,TRBJ2-2,TRBD1,TRBV18,CASSPGQGGGELFF,TGTGCCAGCTCACCCGGACAGGGTGGCGGGGAGCTGTTTTTT